This T cell receptor (beta chain) was documented in a study of blood T cell repertoires in COVID-19. Study details: The cDNA or gDNA used as material had been derived from T cells, B-cell-depleted T cells, or PBMCs.

The method was immunoSEQ multiplex PCR; TCRdb's version includes in-frame clones alone and lacks a portion of them. Of around 250,000 clones in the sample, 80% to 90% were seen once. The study recruited people aged roughly 18 to 95 years across under 25 US areas. Before being deemed recovered, Cohort 3 donors had two negative PCRs, clearance, or symptom resolution. Germline V lookup: CDR1 SGHTA, CDR2 FQGNSA. Trimming left V 2 bases short and J 4 bases short, with 13 bases between. The CDR3 consists of 15 residues. The sample consisted of PBMCs or T cells enriched from blood (not recorded which). The sequence was obtained from a woman aged 50 to 60 who had recovered from COVID-19. This rearrangement joins TRBV7-2 to TRBJ2-3, with D perhaps TRBD1 (5 bases). CDR3 loop: CASSLLGVWADTQYF. Written as DNA, the CDR3 is TGTGCCAGCAGCTTATTAGGGGTATGGGCAGATACGCAGTATTTT.